The clone carrying this T cell receptor beta chain was picked up a small number of times. The data belong to a study of blood T cell repertoires in COVID-19. Study details: COVID-19 samples from acute and convalescent phases originated in the United States, Italy and Spain. Sources were T cells, B-cell-depleted T cells, or PBMCs; the material itself was cDNA or gDNA.

Germline CDR1 and CDR2: MNHEY and SMNVEV (reference sequence). The V segment lost 2 bases and the J segment 7 bases; nucleotides outside the gene matches: 2. This CDR3 comprises 14 residues. In the study's own analysis: Reference gene primers were amplified, and this amplification served to estimate nucleated cell counts. Clones were read by immunoSEQ multiplex PCR, and TCRdb kept only the in-frame ones, dropping some. V, J and clone size were drawn from that table, and D and trimming were deduced from the DNA. The data contain about 270,000 clones, more than 70% of them seen just once; the ten biggest clones take up about 5.7%.

The TCR was taken from a man at least 80 years old with acute or convalescent COVID-19. The material sequenced was peripheral blood. This chain joins TRBV27 and TRBJ1-6; 7 bases fit TRBD1. In DNA form, the CDR3 reads TGTGCCAGCAGTTTAGGGACAGCGAATTCACCCCTCCACTTT. Translation: CASSLGTANSPLHF.